This TCR beta chain was observed in a study of radiotherapy plus CTLA-4 blockade in lung cancer. Whole-study findings and limits: The best prediction of response reportedly came from early blood T cell clone dynamics, with interferon-beta. Tumor-derived TCR clones expanded in blood after radiotherapy plus ipilimumab.

Per germline, CDR1 SEHNR and CDR2 FQNEAQ (reference sequence). V lost 0 bases and J lost 7, with 16 bases in between. There are 16 residues in the CDR3. Regarding this clone: The target antigen is unknown.

People whose metastatic non-small-cell lung cancer was chemo-refractory got focal radiation along with CTLA-4 blockade by ipilimumab. Using immunoSEQ multiplex PCR, the repertoire was profiled, and TCRdb retains in-frame clones only, with some absent. The table lists some 70,000 clones, over 80% of them singletons, with about 4% in the top ten. Material: peripheral blood, obtained from a patient treated with radiotherapy plus ipilimumab. This sequence originates from a human donor with non-small cell lung cancer who had a partial response to radiotherapy plus ipilimumab. The chain joins TRBV7-9 to TRBJ1-5, with TRBD1 as a possible D gene (5 bases). In nucleotides, the CDR3 is TGTGCCAGCAGCTTAGCGGGGAGGGGAAGAGGGCAGCCCCAGCATTTT. The encoded protein is CASSLAGRGRGQPQHF. The full variable domain, its missing parts supplied by reference TRBV7-9 and TRBJ1-5, is DTGVSQNPRHKITKRGQNVTFRCDPISEHNRLYWYRQTLGQGPEFLTYFQNEAQLEKSRLLSDRFSAERPKGSFSTLEIQRTEQGDSAMYLCASSLAGRGRGQPQHFGDGTRLSIL.